The sequence of this T cell receptor beta chain was determined in a study of T cells in Graves' hyperthyroidism and ophthalmopathy. This clonotype was found many times. Amplified TCR beta CDR3 regions derived from RNA transcripts. TCR CDR3 underwent first-round RT-PCR with the HTBI primer set. TCRdb re-called the multiplex PCR reads through MiXCR, storing one row per CDR3 protein. There are about 520,000 distinct CDR3 sequences in the sample; roughly 24% occur only once, and roughly 10% lies in the top ten. Unmatched junction bases numbered 4, after V lost 7 bases and J lost 5 bases. Germline CDR1 and CDR2: DFQATT and SNEGSKA (reference sequence). The CDR3 runs 11 residues.

Sequenced material: blood. The rearrangement uses TRBV20-1 and TRBJ2-5; 7 bases agree with TRBD2. This receptor was obtained from a woman aged 25 to 39 with Graves' ophthalmopathy. The CDR3 spells CSGLALETQYF. Written as DNA, the CDR3 is TGCAGTGGACTAGCCCTTGAGACCCAGTACTTC.